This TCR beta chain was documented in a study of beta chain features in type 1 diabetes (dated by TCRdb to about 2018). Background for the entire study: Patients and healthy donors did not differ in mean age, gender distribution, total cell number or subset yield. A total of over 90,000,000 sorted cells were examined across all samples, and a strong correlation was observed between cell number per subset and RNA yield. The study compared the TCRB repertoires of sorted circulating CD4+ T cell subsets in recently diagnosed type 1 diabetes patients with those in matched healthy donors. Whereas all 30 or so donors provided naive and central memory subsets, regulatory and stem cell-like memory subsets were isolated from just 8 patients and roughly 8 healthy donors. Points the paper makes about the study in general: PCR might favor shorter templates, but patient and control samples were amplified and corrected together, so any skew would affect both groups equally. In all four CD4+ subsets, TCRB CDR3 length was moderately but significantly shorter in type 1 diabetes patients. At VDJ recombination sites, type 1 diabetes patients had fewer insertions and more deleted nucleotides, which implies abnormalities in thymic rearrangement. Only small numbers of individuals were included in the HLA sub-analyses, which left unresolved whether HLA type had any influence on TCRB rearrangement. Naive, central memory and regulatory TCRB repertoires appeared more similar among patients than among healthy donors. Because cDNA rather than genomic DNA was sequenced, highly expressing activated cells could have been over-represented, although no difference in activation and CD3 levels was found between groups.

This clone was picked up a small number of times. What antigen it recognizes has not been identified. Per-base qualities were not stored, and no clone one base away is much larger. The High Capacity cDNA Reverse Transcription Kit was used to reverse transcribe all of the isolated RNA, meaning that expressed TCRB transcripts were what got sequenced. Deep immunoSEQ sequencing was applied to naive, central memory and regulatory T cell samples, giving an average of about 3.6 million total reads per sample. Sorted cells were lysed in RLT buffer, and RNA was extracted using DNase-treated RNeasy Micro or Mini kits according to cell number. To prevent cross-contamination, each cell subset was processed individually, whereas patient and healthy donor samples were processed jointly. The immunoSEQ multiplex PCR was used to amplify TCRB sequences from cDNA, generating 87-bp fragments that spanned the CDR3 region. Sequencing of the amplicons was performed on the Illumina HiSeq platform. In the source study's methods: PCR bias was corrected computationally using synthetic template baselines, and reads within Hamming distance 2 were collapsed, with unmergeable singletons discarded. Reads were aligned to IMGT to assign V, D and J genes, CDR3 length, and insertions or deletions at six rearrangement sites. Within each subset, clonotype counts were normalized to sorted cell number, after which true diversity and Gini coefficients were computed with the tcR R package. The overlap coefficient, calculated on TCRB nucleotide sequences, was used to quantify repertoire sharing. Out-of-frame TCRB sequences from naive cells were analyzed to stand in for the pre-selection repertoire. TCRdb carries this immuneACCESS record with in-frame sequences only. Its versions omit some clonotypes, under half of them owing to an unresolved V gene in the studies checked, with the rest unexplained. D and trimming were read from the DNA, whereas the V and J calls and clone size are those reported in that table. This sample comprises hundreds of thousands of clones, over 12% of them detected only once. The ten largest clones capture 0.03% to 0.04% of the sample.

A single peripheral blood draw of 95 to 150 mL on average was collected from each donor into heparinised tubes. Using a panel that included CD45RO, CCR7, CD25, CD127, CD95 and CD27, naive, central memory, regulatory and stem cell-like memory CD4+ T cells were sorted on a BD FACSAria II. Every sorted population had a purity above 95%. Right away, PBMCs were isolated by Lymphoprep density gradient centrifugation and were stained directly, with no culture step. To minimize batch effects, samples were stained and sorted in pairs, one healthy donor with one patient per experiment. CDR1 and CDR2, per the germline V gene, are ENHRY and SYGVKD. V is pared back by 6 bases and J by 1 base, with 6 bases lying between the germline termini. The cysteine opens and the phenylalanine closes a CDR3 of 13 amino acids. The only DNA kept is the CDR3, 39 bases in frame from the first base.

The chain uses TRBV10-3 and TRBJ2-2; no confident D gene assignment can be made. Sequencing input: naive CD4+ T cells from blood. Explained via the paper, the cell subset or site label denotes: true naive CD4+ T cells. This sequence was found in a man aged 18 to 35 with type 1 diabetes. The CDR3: CAIREGNTGELFF. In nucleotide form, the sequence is TGTGCCATCAGGGAAGGGAACACCGGGGAGCTGTTTTTT.